The 22 T cell receptor beta chains below come from one sample, sequenced in a study of T-cell memory formation after mild COVID-19. TCRdb reprocessed the 5' RACE reads with MiXCR, giving one entry per CDR3 protein. The sample records 180,000 or so distinct CDR3 sequences, roughly 12% being singletons. The sample taken for sequencing was PBMCs or a T cell subset sorted from them (not recorded which). Receptor source: a man aged 18 to 35 who had mild COVID-19 (a few samples of this study predate the infection). Cell type and time point are not known.

This clonotype was seen more than once but under ten times. The rearrangement joins TRBV18 to TRBJ1-1, with D possibly matching TRBD1 (5 bases). CDR3 length: 12 residues. CDR1 and CDR2 from the germline V gene are KGHSH and LQKENI. V was shortened by 3 bases and J by 7 bases, with 9 bases between the two germline ends. The CDR3 here is CASSPDSNEAFF. The CDR3 DNA reads TGTGCCAGCTCACCCGACAGCAATGAAGCTTTCTTT.

This clonotype was recorded at least ten times. DNA for the CDR3: TGTGCCAGCAGAGAGACTAGCGGAGATACGCAGTATTTT. Protein product: CASRETSGDTQYF. This chain links TRBV2 with TRBJ2-3; 9 bases line up with TRBD2. Germline assignment: CDR1 SNHLY and CDR2 FYNNEI. V was clipped by 6 bases and J by 5 bases; unmatched bases: 3. The CDR3 is made up of 13 amino acids.

This clonotype was counted at least ten times. This chain uses TRBV7-6 with TRBJ2-7; tentatively, D is TRBD2 (5 bases). The V end was cut by 3 bases, the J end by 5 bases, with 14 bases between. The CDR3 extends over 14 amino acids. CDR1 and CDR2 (germline): SGHVS, FNYEAQ. This CDR3 is CASSLIGSVHEQYF. In nucleotides, the CDR3 is TGTGCCAGCAGCTTGATAGGTAGCGTCCACGAGCAGTACTTC.

This clonotype was detected many times. The V gene is TRBV29-1, the J gene TRBJ1-2; a possible D gene is TRBD1 (5 bases). The V end was cut by 6 bases, the J end by 1 base, with 9 bases between. Germline lookup yields CDR1 SQVTM and CDR2 ANQGSEA. The CDR3 spans 12 residues. CDR3 bases: TGCAGCGTGGGGGACGGTAACTATGGCTACACCTTC. As protein: CSVGDGNYGYTF.

There are many counts of this clonotype. The V and J genes are TRBV2 and TRBJ1-1, with D perhaps TRBD1 (5 bases). Germline-derived CDR1 and CDR2 are SNHLY and FYNNEI. Trimming left V 5 bases short and J 8 bases short, with 12 bases between. The CDR3 length is 12 residues. As DNA, the CDR3 is TGTGCCAGCAGTTTCGGGGCATTAGAAGCTTTCTTT. Its translation: CASSFGALEAFF.

The chain employs TRBV10-3 and TRBJ2-3, with TRBD1 identical over 7 bases. V dropped 6 bases and J dropped 1; count of bases not matched to a gene: 4. Germline CDR1 is ENHRY and CDR2 is SYGVKD. This CDR3 has 14 residues. DNA for the CDR3: TGTGCCATCAGCGACAGGGCCCGCACAGATACGCAGTATTTT. It yields the protein CAISDRARTDTQYF.

The sample holds a few counts of this clonotype. V is TRBV9 and J is TRBJ1-2, with 7 bases that match TRBD1. Germline lookup yields CDR1 SGDLS and CDR2 YYNGEE. The CDR3 has 17 amino acids. V lost 0 bases to trimming and J lost 6 bases; unmatched junction nucleotides: 14. The CDR3 loop is CASSVAFPRTGSDGYTF. The CDR3 DNA reads as TGTGCCAGCAGCGTAGCCTTTCCGAGGACAGGCTCTGATGGCTACACCTTC.

This chain links TRBV7-8 with TRBJ2-3, with D perhaps given as TRBD1 or TRBD2 (5 bases each). With 0 bases removed from V and 0 bases from J, the gap between germline ends came to 10 bases. The CDR3 is 16 amino acids. Per the germline V gene, CDR1 is SGHVS and CDR2 is FQNEAQ. This CDR3 reads CASSLAGDPSTDTQYF. DNA for the CDR3: TGTGCCAGCAGCTTAGCCGGGGACCCTAGCACAGATACGCAGTATTTT. The full variable domain, its missing parts supplied by reference TRBV7-8 and TRBJ2-3, is GAGVSQSPRYKVAKRGQDVALRCDPISGHVSLFWYQQALGQGPEFLTYFQNEAQLDKSGLPSDRFFAERPEGSVSTLKIQRTQQEDSAVYLCASSLAGDPSTDTQYFGPGTRLTVL.

The chain is built from TRBV6-6 and TRBJ2-7; 9 positions agree with TRBD1. Germline V CDR1 and CDR2: MNHNY, SVGAGI (reference sequence). This CDR3 contains 15 residues. With 5 bases clipped from V and 0 bases from J, the junction kept 5 bases outside the gene matches. Here the CDR3 reads CASSTPGQGSYEQYF. The CDR3 nucleotides are TGTGCCAGCAGTACCCCGGGACAGGGCTCCTACGAGCAGTACTTC.

This sequence joins TRBV6-2 or TRBV6-3 and TRBJ2-5; perhaps TRBD1 as D (6 bases). The CDR3 has 14 residues. Trimming took 7 bases from V and 6 from J, leaving 18 bases between them. Germline V gene data show CDR1 as MNHEY and CDR2 as SVGEGT. Here the CDR3 reads CASNRKQGLQTQYF. CDR3 bases: TGTGCCAGCAATCGAAAACAGGGTCTGCAGACCCAGTACTTC.

The J gene is TRBJ1-6, the V gene TRBV4-3, with D unclear. The CDR3 length is 13 residues. The V gene lost 3 bases and the J gene lost 8 bases, with 8 bases spanning the gap. Germline V lookup: CDR1 LGHNA, CDR2 YSLEER. The DNA of the CDR3 is TGCGCCAGCAGCCAGATCGGGGATTCACCCCTCCACTTT. This gives the protein CASSQIGDSPLHF.

This rearrangement joins TRBV28 to TRBJ1-6; 7 bases fit TRBD1. Germline V lookup: CDR1 MDHEN, CDR2 SYDVKM. The CDR3 sequence is 15 residues long. The V gene end was trimmed by 10 bases and the J gene end by 3 bases; junction bases not matched to a gene: 9. CDR3 in amino acids: CATMLGQIYNSPLHF. The CDR3 nucleotides read TGTGCCACCATGCTGGGACAGATCTATAATTCACCCCTCCACTTT.

The chain joins TRBV7-2 to TRBJ2-3, with 12 bases that match TRBD2. The CDR3 covers 17 residues. Germline V gives CDR1 SGHTA, CDR2 FQGNSA. After removal of 5 bases from V and 3 bases from J, the junction contained 9 bases not matched to a gene. The CDR3 region has the DNA TGTGCCAGCAGCCCTAGCGGGGGGGCCGTCAGGACAGATACGCAGTATTTT. Translation gives CASSPSGGAVRTDTQYF. Together with reference TRBV7-2 and TRBJ2-3, the CDR3 gives the full variable domain: GAGVSQSPSNKVTEKGKDVELRCDPISGHTALYWYRQSLGQGLEFLIYFQGNSAPDKSGLPSDRFSAERTGGSVSTLTIQRTQQEDSAVYLCASSPSGGAVRTDTQYFGPGTRLTVL.

The chain couples TRBV4-3 to TRBJ2-7; possibly TRBD1 for D (6 bases). This CDR3 is 15 amino acids long. Trimming took 1 base from V and 7 from J, leaving 17 bases between them. Germline values: CDR1 LGHNA, CDR2 YSLEER. CDR3 sequence: CASSQVLGAVTEQYF. Here the CDR3 DNA reads TGCGCCAGCAGCCAAGTTTTGGGGGCCGTGACGGAGCAGTACTTC.

The rearrangement links TRBV20-1 to TRBJ1-6, with 7 bases that match TRBD1. CDR1 is DFQATT and CDR2 is SNEGSKA in the germline V gene (reference sequence). This CDR3 region has 15 residues. V was clipped by 6 bases and J by 5 bases; unmatched bases: 10. CDR3 DNA: TGCAGTGCGAGGAAGAGGGGGCGAGATAATTCACCCCTCCACTTT. Translating it yields CSARKRGRDNSPLHF.

The table lists this clonotype with a few counts. The CDR3 nucleotides are TGTGCCAGCAGCTTCTATAGCAATCAGCCCCAGCATTTT. Protein sequence: CASSFYSNQPQHF. V and J are TRBV7-2 and TRBJ1-5; D gene unclear. V was pared by 3 bases and J by 0 bases, with 3 bases between. The CDR3 sequence is 13 residues long. In germline, CDR1 is SGHTA, CDR2 FQGNSA.

The V gene is TRBV6-5, the J gene TRBJ1-1; D unresolved. This CDR3 has 16 amino acids. Trimming cost V 7 bases and J 1 base, with 19 bases left between them. CDR1 and CDR2 from the germline V gene are MNHEY and SVGAGI. Written as DNA, the CDR3 is TGTGCCAGCAATCCACATTCCGACGGAAGGAACACTGAAGCTTTCTTT. It yields the protein CASNPHSDGRNTEAFF.

This clonotype was recorded a few times. The CDR3 sequence: CASSPHSGYGYTF. The CDR3 DNA reads TGTGCCAGCAGTCCACACAGCGGCTATGGCTACACCTTC. V is TRBV28 and J is TRBJ1-2; D unresolved. The V end lost 5 bases, the J end lost 4 bases, and 11 bases lay between the germline ends. There are 13 residues in the CDR3. Germline V CDR1 and CDR2: MDHEN, SYDVKM.

This clonotype was seen a handful of times. The J gene is TRBJ2-3, the V gene TRBV6-5; TRBD2 might be the D (5 bases). The CDR3 is 15 residues long. Trimming removed 2 bases at V and 0 bases at J, with 9 bases between. The V gene's germline CDR1 is MNHEY and CDR2 SVGAGI. CDR3 protein: CASSYRGASTDTQYF. The CDR3 DNA sequence: TGTGCCAGCAGTTACCGGGGTGCAAGCACAGATACGCAGTATTTT.

This clonotype was recorded at least ten times. The V and J genes are TRBV5-1 and TRBJ2-2, with D hard to call. The CDR3 covers 13 residues. The V gene lost 4 bases and the J gene lost 2 bases, with 6 bases spanning the gap. Per germline, CDR1 SGHRS and CDR2 YFSETQ. The CDR3: CASSNSNTGELFF. For the CDR3, the DNA is TGCGCCAGCAGCAATAGTAACACCGGGGAGCTGTTTTTT.

The chain employs TRBV7-6 and TRBJ1-6; 8 nucleotides line up with TRBD1. V gave up 4 bases and J gave up 9 bases; unmatched junction bases: 14. The CDR3 runs 17 residues. In germline, CDR1 is SGHVS, CDR2 FNYEAQ. The chain's CDR3 is CASSYQRAGGQGSPLHF. Written as DNA, the CDR3 is TGTGCCAGCAGCTACCAACGTGCAGGGGGCCAGGGTTCACCCCTCCACTTT.

This rearrangement joins TRBV30 to TRBJ1-2; TRBD1 might be the D (5 bases). Germline CDR1 reads GTSNPN; CDR2 reads SVGIG (reference sequence). This CDR3 region has 13 residues. V lost 8 bases and J 4 bases, leaving 17 bases between the germline ends. CDR3 amino acids: CAQDIWGSYGYTF. The CDR3 DNA sequence: TGTGCCCAAGATATATGGGGGTCCTATGGCTACACCTTC. Drawing the rest from reference TRBV30 and TRBJ1-2, the complete variable domain is SQTIHQWPATLVQPVGSPLSLECTVEGTSNPNLYWYRQAAGRGLQLLFYSVGIGQISSEVPQNLSASRPQDRQFILSSKKLLLSDSGFYLCAQDIWGSYGYTFGSGTRLTVV.